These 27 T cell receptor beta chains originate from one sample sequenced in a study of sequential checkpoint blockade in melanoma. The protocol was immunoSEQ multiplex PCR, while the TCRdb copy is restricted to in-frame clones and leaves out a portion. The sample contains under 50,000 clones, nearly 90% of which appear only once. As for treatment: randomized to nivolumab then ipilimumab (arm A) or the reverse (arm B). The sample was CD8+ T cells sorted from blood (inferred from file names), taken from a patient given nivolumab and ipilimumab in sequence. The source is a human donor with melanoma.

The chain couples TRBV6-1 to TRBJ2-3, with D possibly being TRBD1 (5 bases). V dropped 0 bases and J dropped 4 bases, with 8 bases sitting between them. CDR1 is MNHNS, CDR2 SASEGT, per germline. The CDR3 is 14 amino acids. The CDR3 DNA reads TGTGCCAGCAGTGAAGCTCTAGGGGCAGATACGCAGTATTTT. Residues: CASSEALGADTQYF.

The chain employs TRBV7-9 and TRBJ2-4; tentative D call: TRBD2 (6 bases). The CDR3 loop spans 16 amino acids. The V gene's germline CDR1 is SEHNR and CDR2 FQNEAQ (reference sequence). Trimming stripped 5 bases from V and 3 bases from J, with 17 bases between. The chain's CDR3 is CASSPLPGRGKNIQYF. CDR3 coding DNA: TGTGCCAGCAGCCCGCTGCCCGGGCGGGGCAAAAACATTCAGTACTTC.

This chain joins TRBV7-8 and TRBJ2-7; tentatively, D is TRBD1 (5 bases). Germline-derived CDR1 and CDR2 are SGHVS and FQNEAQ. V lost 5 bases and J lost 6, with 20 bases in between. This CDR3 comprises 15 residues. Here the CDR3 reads CASSPRAGWNIEQYF. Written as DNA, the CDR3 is TGTGCCAGCAGCCCTCGGGCAGGGTGGAACATCGAGCAGTACTTC.

Here the CDR3 reads CASRGDGYTF. The DNA for the CDR3 is TGTGCCAGTAGGGGAGATGGCTACACCTTC. The rearrangement uses TRBV19 and TRBJ1-2; D not resolved. The CDR3 consists of 10 residues. Trimming pared 6 bases from V and 6 bases from J, leaving 5 bases between. Germline assignment: CDR1 LNHDA and CDR2 SQIVND (reference sequence). Full variable domain (outside the CDR3, taken from reference TRBV19 and TRBJ1-2): DGGITQSPKYLFRKEGQNVTLSCEQNLNHDAMYWYRQDPGQGLRLIYYSQIVNDFQKGDIAEGYSVSREKKESFPLTVTSAQKNPTAFYLCASRGDGYTFGSGTRLTVV.

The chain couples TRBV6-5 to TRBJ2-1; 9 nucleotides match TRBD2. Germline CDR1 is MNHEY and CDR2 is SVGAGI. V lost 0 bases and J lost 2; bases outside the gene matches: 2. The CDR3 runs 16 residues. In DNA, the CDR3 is TGTGCCAGCAGTTACTCGACTAGCGGAGCCTACAATGAGCAGTTCTTC. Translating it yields CASSYSTSGAYNEQFF.

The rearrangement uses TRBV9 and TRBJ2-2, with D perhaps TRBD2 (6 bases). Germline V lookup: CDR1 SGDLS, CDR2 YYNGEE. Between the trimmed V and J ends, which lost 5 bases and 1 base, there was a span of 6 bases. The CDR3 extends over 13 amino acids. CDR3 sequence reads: CASRRGNTGELFF. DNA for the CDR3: TGTGCCAGCAGGCGGGGGAACACCGGGGAGCTGTTTTTT.

CDR3 nucleotide sequence: TGCGCCAGCAGCCAAGATCTAGGGAGTAGCAATCAGCCCCAGCATTTT. It is translated as CASSQDLGSSNQPQHF. This sequence joins TRBV4-1 and TRBJ1-5; D remains ambiguous. Germline V gene lookup returns CDR1 MGHRA and CDR2 YSYEKL. CDR3 size: 16 residues. V was trimmed by 0 bases and J by 0 bases, leaving 9 bases between them.

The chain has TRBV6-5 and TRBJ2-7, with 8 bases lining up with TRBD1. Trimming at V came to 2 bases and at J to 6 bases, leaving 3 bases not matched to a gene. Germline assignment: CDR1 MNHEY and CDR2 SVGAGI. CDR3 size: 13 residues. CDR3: CASSYSDRGEQYV. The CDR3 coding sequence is TGTGCCAGCAGTTACAGCGACAGGGGCGAGCAGTACGTC.

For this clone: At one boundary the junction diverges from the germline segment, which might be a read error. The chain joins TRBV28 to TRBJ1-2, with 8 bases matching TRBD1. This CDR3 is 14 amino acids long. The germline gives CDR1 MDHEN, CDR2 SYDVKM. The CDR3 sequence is CASSLSVLGGTGIF. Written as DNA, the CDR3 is TGTGCCAGCAGTTTATCGGTATTGGGGGGGACAGGTATCTTC.

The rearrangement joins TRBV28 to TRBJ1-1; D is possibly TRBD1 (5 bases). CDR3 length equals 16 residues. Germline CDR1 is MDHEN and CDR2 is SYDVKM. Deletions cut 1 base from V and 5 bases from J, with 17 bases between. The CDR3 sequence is CASSLSRSAGSTEAFF. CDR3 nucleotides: TGTGCCAGCAGTTTATCAAGGAGCGCAGGGTCGACTGAAGCTTTCTTT.

The CDR3 reads CASSPDFGSYEQYV. The CDR3 nucleotides are TGTGCCAGCAGCCCGGACTTTGGCTCCTACGAGCAGTACGTC. The chain links TRBV11-3 to TRBJ2-7, with D perhaps TRBD2 (5 bases). Germline CDR1 SGHNT, CDR2 YENEEA. The CDR3 covers 14 residues. V was shortened by 5 bases and J by 0 bases, with 11 bases between the two germline ends.

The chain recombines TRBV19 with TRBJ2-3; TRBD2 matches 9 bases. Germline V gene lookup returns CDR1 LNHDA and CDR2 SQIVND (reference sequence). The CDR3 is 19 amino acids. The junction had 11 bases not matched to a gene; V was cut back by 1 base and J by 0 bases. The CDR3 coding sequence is TGTGCCAGTAGTATAGGTGTGGCGGGGGGGCGACTAAGCACAGATACGCAGTATTTT. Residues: CASSIGVAGGRLSTDTQYF. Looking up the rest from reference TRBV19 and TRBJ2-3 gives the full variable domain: DGGITQSPKYLFRKEGQNVTLSCEQNLNHDAMYWYRQDPGQGLRLIYYSQIVNDFQKGDIAEGYSVSREKKESFPLTVTSAQKNPTAFYLCASSIGVAGGRLSTDTQYFGPGTRLTVL.

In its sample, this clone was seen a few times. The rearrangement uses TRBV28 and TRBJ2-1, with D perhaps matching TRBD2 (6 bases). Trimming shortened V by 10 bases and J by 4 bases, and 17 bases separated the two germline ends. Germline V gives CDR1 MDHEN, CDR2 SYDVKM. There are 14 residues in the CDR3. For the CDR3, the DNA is TGTGCCACCGCATGGGCGGGGCTGTACAATGAGCAGTTCTTC. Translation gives CATAWAGLYNEQFF.

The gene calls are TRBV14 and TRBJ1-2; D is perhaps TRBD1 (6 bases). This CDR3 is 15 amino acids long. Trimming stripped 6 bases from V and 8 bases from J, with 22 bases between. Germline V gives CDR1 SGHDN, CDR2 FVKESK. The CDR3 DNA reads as TGTGCCAGCAGTCCTCAGGCTTGGGGGCCCAGCGGCTACACCTTC. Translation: CASSPQAWGPSGYTF.

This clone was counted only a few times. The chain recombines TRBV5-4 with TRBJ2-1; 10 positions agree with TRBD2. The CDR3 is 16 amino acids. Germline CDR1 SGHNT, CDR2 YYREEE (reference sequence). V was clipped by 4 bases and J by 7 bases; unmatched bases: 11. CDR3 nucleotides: TGTGCCAGCAGCGCCGATCTAGCGGGAGATGGTAATGAGCAGTTCTTC. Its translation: CASSADLAGDGNEQFF.

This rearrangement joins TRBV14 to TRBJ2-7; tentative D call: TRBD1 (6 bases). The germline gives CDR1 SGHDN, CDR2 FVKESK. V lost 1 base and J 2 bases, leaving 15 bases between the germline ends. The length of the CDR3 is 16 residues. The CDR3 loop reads CASSQGQQGLPYEQYF. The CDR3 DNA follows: TGTGCCAGCAGCCAAGGTCAACAGGGCTTACCCTACGAGCAGTACTTC.

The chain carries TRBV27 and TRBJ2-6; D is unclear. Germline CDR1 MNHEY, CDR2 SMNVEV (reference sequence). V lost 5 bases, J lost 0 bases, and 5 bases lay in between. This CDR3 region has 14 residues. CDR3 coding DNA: TGTGCCAGCAGTCAGTACTCTGGGGCCAACGTCCTGACTTTC. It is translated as CASSQYSGANVLTF. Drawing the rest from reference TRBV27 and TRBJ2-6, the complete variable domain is EAQVTQNPRYLITVTGKKLTVTCSQNMNHEYMSWYRQDPGLGLRQIYYSMNVEVTDKGDVPEGYKVSRKEKRNFPLILESPSPNQTSLYFCASSQYSGANVLTFGAGSRLTVL.

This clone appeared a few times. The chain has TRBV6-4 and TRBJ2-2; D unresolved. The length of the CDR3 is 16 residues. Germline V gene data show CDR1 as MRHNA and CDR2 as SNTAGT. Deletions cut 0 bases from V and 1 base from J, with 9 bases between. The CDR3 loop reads CASSDSTTLNTGELFF. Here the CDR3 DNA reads TGTGCCAGCAGTGACTCGACAACCTTGAACACCGGGGAGCTGTTTTTT.

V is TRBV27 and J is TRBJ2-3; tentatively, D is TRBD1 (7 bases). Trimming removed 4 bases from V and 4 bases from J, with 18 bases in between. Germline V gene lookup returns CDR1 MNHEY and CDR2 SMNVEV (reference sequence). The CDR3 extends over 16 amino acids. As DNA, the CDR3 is TGTGCCAGCAGTTGGAGGGGGCAGGGTACATCAGATACGCAGTATTTT. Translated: CASSWRGQGTSDTQYF.

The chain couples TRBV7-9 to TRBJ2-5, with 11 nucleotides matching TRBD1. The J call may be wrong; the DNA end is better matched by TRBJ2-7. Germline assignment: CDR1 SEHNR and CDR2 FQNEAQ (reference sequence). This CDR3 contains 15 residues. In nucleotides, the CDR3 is TGTGCGACATCACAGGACAGGGGGCGCGCCTACGAGCAGTACTTC. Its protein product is CATSQDRGRAYEQYF.

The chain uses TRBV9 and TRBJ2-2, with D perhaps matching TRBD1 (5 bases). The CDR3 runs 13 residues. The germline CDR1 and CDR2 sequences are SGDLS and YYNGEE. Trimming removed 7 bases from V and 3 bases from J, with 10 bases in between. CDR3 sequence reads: CASRDRYTGELFF. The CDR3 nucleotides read TGTGCCAGCCGCGACAGATACACCGGGGAGCTGTTTTTT.

Here the CDR3 reads CASSRQGVHEQYV. The DNA of the CDR3 is TGTGCCAGCAGTCGACAGGGTGTACACGAGCAGTACGTC. This chain connects TRBV6-5 to TRBJ2-7; 7 bases align to TRBD1. Germline V gene sequence: CDR1 MNHEY, CDR2 SVGAGI. This CDR3 spans 13 amino acids. J lost 5 bases, V lost 5 bases, and 6 bases had no gene match.

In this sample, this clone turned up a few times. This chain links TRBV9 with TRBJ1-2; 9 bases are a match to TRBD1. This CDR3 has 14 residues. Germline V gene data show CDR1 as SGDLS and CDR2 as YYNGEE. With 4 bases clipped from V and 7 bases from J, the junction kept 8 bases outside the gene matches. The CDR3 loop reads CASSKETGGRGYTF. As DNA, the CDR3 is TGTGCCAGCAGCAAAGAGACAGGGGGACGTGGCTACACCTTC.

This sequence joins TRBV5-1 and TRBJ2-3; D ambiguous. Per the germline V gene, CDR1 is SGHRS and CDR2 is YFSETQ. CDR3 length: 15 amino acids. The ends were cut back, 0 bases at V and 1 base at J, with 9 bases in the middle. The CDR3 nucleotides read TGCGCCAGCAGCTTGGGTGGTGGAGGCACAGATACGCAGTATTTT. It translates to CASSLGGGGTDTQYF.

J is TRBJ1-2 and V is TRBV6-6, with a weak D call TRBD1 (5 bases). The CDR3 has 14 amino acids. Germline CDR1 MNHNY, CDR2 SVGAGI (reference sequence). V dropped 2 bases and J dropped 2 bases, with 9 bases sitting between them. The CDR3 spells CASSYAGSNYGYTF. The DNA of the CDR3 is TGTGCCAGCAGTTACGCAGGGTCGAACTATGGCTACACCTTC.

The CDR3 sequence is CASSGFSGANVLTF. The DNA for the CDR3 is TGTGCCAGCTCAGGGTTTTCCGGGGCCAACGTCCTGACTTTC. V usage is TRBV9 and J usage is TRBJ2-6; D may be TRBD1 (5 bases). Deletions cut 7 bases from V and 4 bases from J, with 12 bases between. The V gene's germline CDR1 is SGDLS and CDR2 YYNGEE. This CDR3 has 14 amino acids.

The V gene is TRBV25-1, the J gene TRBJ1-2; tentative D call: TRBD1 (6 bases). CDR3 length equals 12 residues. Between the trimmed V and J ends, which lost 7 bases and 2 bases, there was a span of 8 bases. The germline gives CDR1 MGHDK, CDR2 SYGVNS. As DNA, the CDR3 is TGTGCCAGCACGACAGGAAACTATGGCTACACCTTC. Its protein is CASTTGNYGYTF.